This T cell receptor (beta chain) was recovered during a study of blood T cell repertoires in COVID-19. In the original analysis: Reference gene primers were amplified, and this amplification served to estimate nucleated cell counts. Clones were sequenced by immunoSEQ multiplex PCR, and TCRdb holds only the in-frame ones, with some missing. V and J calls and clone size follow that table, whereas D and trimming were derived from the DNA. This repertoire shows about 430,000 clones, 88% found once; its top ten account for roughly 1.4%. CDR3 length: 16 residues. After removal of 0 bases from V and 7 bases from J, the junction contained 6 bases not matched to a gene. CDR1 and CDR2 from the germline V gene are SGHAT and FQDESV (reference sequence).

This sequence originates from a woman aged 18-29 years who had been exposed to COVID-19. V is TRBV11-1 and J is TRBJ1-4; 9 nucleotides agree with TRBD1. The specimen sequenced was PBMCs or T cells enriched from blood (not recorded which). In DNA, the CDR3 is TGTGCCAGCAGCTTAGCGCCGGGGACAGGGATTGAAAAACTGTTTTTT. It translates to CASSLAPGTGIEKLFF.